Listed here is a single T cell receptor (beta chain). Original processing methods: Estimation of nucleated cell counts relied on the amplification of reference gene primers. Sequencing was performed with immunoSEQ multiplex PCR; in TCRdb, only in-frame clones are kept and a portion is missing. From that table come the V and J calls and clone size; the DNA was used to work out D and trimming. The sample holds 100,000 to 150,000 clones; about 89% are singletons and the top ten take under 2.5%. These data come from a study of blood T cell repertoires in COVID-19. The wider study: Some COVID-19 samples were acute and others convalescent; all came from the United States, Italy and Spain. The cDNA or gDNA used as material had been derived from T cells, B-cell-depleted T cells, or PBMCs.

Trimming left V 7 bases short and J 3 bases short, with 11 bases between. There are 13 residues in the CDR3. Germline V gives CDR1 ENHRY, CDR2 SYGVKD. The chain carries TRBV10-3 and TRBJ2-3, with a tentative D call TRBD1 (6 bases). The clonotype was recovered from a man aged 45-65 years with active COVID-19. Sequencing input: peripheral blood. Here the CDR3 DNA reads TGTGCCATCACCGAAGGGGGAACAGATACGCAGTATTTT. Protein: CAITEGGTDTQYF.